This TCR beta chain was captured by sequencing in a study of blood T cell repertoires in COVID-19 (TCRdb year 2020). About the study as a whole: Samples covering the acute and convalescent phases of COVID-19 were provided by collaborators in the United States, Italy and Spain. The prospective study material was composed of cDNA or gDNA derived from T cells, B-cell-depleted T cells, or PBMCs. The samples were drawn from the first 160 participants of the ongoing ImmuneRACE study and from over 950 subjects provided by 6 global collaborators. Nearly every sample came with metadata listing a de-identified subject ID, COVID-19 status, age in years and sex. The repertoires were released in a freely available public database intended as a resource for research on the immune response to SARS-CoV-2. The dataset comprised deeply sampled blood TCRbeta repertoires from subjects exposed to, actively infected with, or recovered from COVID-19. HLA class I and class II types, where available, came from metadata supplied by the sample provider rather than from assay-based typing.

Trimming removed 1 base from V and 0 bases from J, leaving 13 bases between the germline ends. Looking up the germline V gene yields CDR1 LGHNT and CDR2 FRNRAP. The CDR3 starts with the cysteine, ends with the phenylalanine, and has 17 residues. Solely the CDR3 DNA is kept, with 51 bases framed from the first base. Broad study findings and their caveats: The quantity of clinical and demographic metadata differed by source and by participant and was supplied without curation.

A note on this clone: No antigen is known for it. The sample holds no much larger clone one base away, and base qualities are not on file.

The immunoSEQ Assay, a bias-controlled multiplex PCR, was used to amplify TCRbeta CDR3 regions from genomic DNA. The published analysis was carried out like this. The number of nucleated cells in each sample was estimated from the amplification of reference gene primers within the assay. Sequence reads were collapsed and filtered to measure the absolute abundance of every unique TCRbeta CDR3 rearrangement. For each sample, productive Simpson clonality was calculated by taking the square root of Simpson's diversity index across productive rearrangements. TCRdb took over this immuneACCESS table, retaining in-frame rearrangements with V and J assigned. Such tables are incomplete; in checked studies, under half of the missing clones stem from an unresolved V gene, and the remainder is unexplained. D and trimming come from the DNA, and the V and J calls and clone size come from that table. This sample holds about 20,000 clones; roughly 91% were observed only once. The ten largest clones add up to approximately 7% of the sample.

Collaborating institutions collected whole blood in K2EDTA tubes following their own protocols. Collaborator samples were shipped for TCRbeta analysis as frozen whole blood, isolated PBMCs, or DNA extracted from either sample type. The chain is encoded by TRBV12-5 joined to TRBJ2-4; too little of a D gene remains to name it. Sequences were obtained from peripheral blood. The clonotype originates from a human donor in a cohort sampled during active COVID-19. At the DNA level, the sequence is TGTGCTAGTGGTTTGGCCCCCGAGTTGCTAGCCAAAAACATTCAGTACTTC. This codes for CASGLAPELLAKNIQYF.